Each of the 29 T cell receptor beta chains below was sequenced from the same sample in a study of blood T cell repertoires in COVID-19. This table comes from immunoSEQ multiplex PCR, and its TCRdb copy is limited to in-frame clones, with some not included. The repertoire includes some 150,000 clones, under 85% of them detected once, and approximately 1.2% sits in the top ten. Sequencing input: peripheral blood. The receptor source for this set is a man in his sixties who had recovered from COVID-19.

This clone occurred once. The rearrangement links TRBV29-1 to TRBJ1-1; 8 positions match TRBD1. Per the germline V gene, CDR1 is SQVTM and CDR2 is ANQGSEA. V lost 5 bases, J lost 0 bases, and 5 bases stayed unmatched. The length of the CDR3 is 14 residues. The CDR3 DNA reads as TGCAGCGTTCTAACAGGGGGGCTGAACACTGAAGCTTTCTTT. Protein product: CSVLTGGLNTEAFF.

The chain couples TRBV6-5 to TRBJ2-5; D might be TRBD2 (6 bases). V gave up 6 bases and J gave up 5 bases, with 19 bases separating them. This CDR3 has 15 residues. The germline CDR1 and CDR2 sequences are MNHEY and SVGAGI. This chain's CDR3 is CASSSRRGSVETQYF. The CDR3 DNA reads as TGTGCCAGCAGCTCTCGGCGGGGTAGCGTTGAGACCCAGTACTTC.

V usage is TRBV19 and J usage is TRBJ2-7; maybe TRBD2 (6 bases). Germline CDR1 and CDR2: LNHDA and SQIVND (reference sequence). Trimming took 6 bases from V and 4 from J, leaving 16 bases between them. The CDR3 sequence is 14 residues long. CDR3 sequence reads: CASSTQGGGYEQYF. The CDR3 DNA sequence: TGTGCCAGTAGCACCCAGGGAGGTGGTTACGAGCAGTACTTC.

CDR3 protein: CASSQGTGDELSNQPQHF. In DNA, the CDR3 is TGTGCCAGCAGCCAAGGGACAGGGGATGAGCTTAGCAATCAGCCCCAGCATTTT. This rearrangement joins TRBV4-2 to TRBJ1-5; 9 bases are shared with TRBD1. The CDR3 consists of 18 residues. V trimming: 1 base; J trimming: 0 bases; junction bases outside the gene matches: 7. The germline V gene has CDR1 LGHNA and CDR2 YNFKEQ.

This clone was observed once. J is TRBJ2-1 and V is TRBV6-5; 9 positions agree with TRBD1. V was clipped by 7 bases and J by 2 bases; unmatched bases: 3. Germline V gives CDR1 MNHEY, CDR2 SVGAGI. The CDR3 has 14 residues. The CDR3 bases are TGTGCCAGCATTACAGGGGGCACCTACAATGAGCAGTTCTTC. It is translated as CASITGGTYNEQFF.

The chain carries TRBV10-3 and TRBJ2-1; possible D gene TRBD2, 7 bases. Trimming pared 6 bases from V and 9 bases from J, leaving 18 bases between. The CDR3 totals 14 residues. The germline gives CDR1 ENHRY, CDR2 SYGVKD. The CDR3 protein is CAIRGAGARGEQFF. DNA of the CDR3: TGTGCCATCAGAGGGGCGGGGGCCCGCGGTGAGCAGTTCTTC.

The V call is TRBV4-2, the J call TRBJ2-1; D perhaps matches TRBD2 (7 bases). The V and J ends lost 0 bases and 5 bases respectively, with 17 bases between them. There are 17 residues in the CDR3. Germline V gene data show CDR1 as LGHNA and CDR2 as YNFKEQ. Here the CDR3 reads CASSQDRGAGVNNEQFF. As DNA, the CDR3 is TGTGCCAGCAGCCAAGACCGGGGGGCCGGGGTAAACAATGAGCAGTTCTTC.

Here the CDR3 DNA reads TGTGCCAGCAGCACCAAAATAGGGGATCCTGAAGCTTTCTTT. Translated: CASSTKIGDPEAFF. The rearrangement joins TRBV5-6 to TRBJ1-1, with D possibly matching TRBD1 (5 bases). CDR1 and CDR2 (germline): SGHDT, YYEEEE. Trimming left V 4 bases short and J 6 bases short, with 16 bases between. This CDR3 has 14 residues.

The CDR3 bases are TGTGCCAGCAGCTTTGGGGGGGCGGGAGAAGTCTATGGCTACACCTTC. Translating gives CASSFGGAGEVYGYTF. The genes are TRBV5-4 and TRBJ1-2, with a weak D call TRBD1 (6 bases). Deletions cut 2 bases from V and 4 bases from J, with 18 bases between. This CDR3 has 16 residues. Germline-derived CDR1 and CDR2 are SGHNT and YYREEE (reference sequence).

This chain links TRBV19 with TRBJ2-6; TRBD1 matches 10 bases. V lost 5 bases, J lost 4 bases, and 17 bases stayed unmatched. Germline V gene lookup returns CDR1 LNHDA and CDR2 SQIVND (reference sequence). This CDR3 spans 20 amino acids. The CDR3 region is CASSSDRGRPSPGGANVLTF. CDR3 DNA: TGTGCCAGTAGTTCTGACAGGGGGCGACCCTCTCCGGGCGGGGCCAACGTCCTGACTTTC.

This clone was observed a few times. The chain uses TRBV7-3 and TRBJ1-1; 7 positions agree with TRBD1. Germline V gives CDR1 SGHTA, CDR2 FQGTGA. The CDR3 has 14 amino acids. Trimming removed 6 bases from V and 2 bases from J; junction bases left unmatched: 6. The CDR3 DNA reads as TGTGCCAGCAGTTCTGGACAGGAAAACACTGAAGCTTTCTTT. This sequence encodes CASSSGQENTEAFF.

The chain links TRBV7-8 to TRBJ2-7; 7 bases align to TRBD1. Germline trimming cut 5 bases from V and 2 bases from J; bases unmatched to any gene: 15. The germline gives CDR1 SGHVS, CDR2 FQNEAQ. The CDR3 is 17 amino acids. In nucleotides, the CDR3 is TGTGCCAGCAGCGGATACCGGGACAGCGGAGCCACCTACGAGCAGTACTTC. It yields the protein CASSGYRDSGATYEQYF. Supplemented by reference TRBV7-8 and TRBJ2-7, the full variable domain reads GAGVSQSPRYKVAKRGQDVALRCDPISGHVSLFWYQQALGQGPEFLTYFQNEAQLDKSGLPSDRFFAERPEGSVSTLKIQRTQQEDSAVYLCASSGYRDSGATYEQYFGPGTRLTVT.

This clone was seen once. The rearrangement joins TRBV7-2 to TRBJ2-1; 9 bases match TRBD2. V shed 2 bases and J 7 bases; nucleotides not matched to a gene: 9. Germline lookup yields CDR1 SGHTA and CDR2 FQGNSA. The CDR3 runs 16 residues. The chain's CDR3 is CASSLYVAGVGNEQFF. CDR3 DNA: TGTGCCAGCAGCTTATATGTAGCGGGGGTAGGAAATGAGCAGTTCTTC.

The V call is TRBV7-8, the J call TRBJ1-2, with 8 bases matching TRBD1. CDR1 and CDR2 from the germline V gene are SGHVS and FQNEAQ. This CDR3 region has 14 residues. Trimming took 5 bases from V and 12 from J; bases not matched to a gene: 14. Here the CDR3 reads CASSRARTGGGNTF. The CDR3 coding sequence is TGTGCCAGCAGCCGCGCCCGAACAGGGGGGGGAAACACCTTC.

The chain carries TRBV6-5 and TRBJ1-1; unclear D gene. The germline V gene encodes CDR1 MNHEY and CDR2 SVGAGI. This CDR3 has 14 amino acids. Trimming pared 5 bases from V and 4 bases from J, leaving 14 bases between. The CDR3 DNA follows: TGTGCCAGCAGTAGCTACGGGGAAACCACTGAAGCTTTCTTT. Protein sequence: CASSSYGETTEAFF.

The chain employs TRBV5-5 and TRBJ1-3; possibly TRBD1 for D (5 bases). CDR1 and CDR2 (germline): SGHKS, YYEKEE (reference sequence). The CDR3 has 15 residues. Trimming pared 5 bases from V and 0 bases from J, leaving 12 bases between. This chain's CDR3 is CASRTGPTSGNTIYF. Written as DNA, the CDR3 is TGTGCCAGCAGAACAGGACCCACCTCTGGAAACACCATATATTTT.

This clone was detected only once. The rearrangement links TRBV7-2 to TRBJ1-1; no firm D call. CDR3 size: 13 residues. Germline V lookup: CDR1 SGHTA, CDR2 FQGNSA. With 1 base removed from V and 10 bases from J, the gap between germline ends came to 13 bases. The CDR3: CASSLDVMQLAFF. The CDR3 DNA is TGTGCCAGCAGCTTAGACGTGATGCAGTTAGCTTTCTTT.

The chain is built from TRBV7-6 and TRBJ2-5; 16 bases match TRBD2. Germline V gene lookup returns CDR1 SGHVS and CDR2 FNYEAQ. With V trimmed by 6 bases and J by 0 bases, 10 bases remained unmatched. The CDR3 has 19 residues. The CDR3 loop is CASSPGTSGGDVYQETQYF. CDR3 bases: TGTGCCAGCAGTCCCGGGACTAGCGGGGGGGATGTGTACCAAGAGACCCAGTACTTC. The full variable domain, completed using reference TRBV7-6 and TRBJ2-5, is GAGVSQSPRYKVTKRGQDVALRCDPISGHVSLYWYRQALGQGPEFLTYFNYEAQQDKSGLPNDRFSAERPEGSISTLTIQRTEQRDSAMYRCASSPGTSGGDVYQETQYFGPGTRLLVL.

This chain links TRBV27 with TRBJ2-1; 11 positions match TRBD2. This CDR3 has 17 residues. V lost 5 bases, J lost 11 bases, and 17 bases stayed unmatched. CDR1 is MNHEY and CDR2 is SMNVEV in the germline V gene (reference sequence). The CDR3 here is CASSDTAGTSGGLKQFF. The DNA for the CDR3 is TGTGCCAGCAGTGACACCGCCGGGACTAGCGGTGGGCTGAAGCAGTTCTTC.

This clone was observed once. The genes are TRBV7-9 and TRBJ1-5, with D possibly TRBD1 on 5 matching bases. This CDR3 spans 12 amino acids. The V gene's germline CDR1 is SEHNR and CDR2 FQNEAQ (reference sequence). V was cut by 4 bases and J by 6 bases, with 7 bases left in between. Written as DNA, the CDR3 is TGTGCCAGCAGCTACGGGGGTCAGCCCCAGCATTTT. Protein: CASSYGGQPQHF. The variable domain in full, completed from reference TRBV7-9 and TRBJ1-5, reads DTGVSQNPRHKITKRGQNVTFRCDPISEHNRLYWYRQTLGQGPEFLTYFQNEAQLEKSRLLSDRFSAERPKGSFSTLEIQRTEQGDSAMYLCASSYGGQPQHFGDGTRLSIL.

The chain uses TRBV29-1 and TRBJ1-1; no reliable D call. Trimming took 3 bases from V and 1 from J, leaving 6 bases between them. Per germline, CDR1 SQVTM and CDR2 ANQGSEA. This CDR3 region has 12 residues. The CDR3 bases are TGCAGCGTTGAGGGAGGGAACACTGAAGCTTTCTTT. Protein sequence: CSVEGGNTEAFF.

This clone came up a few times. The chain joins TRBV19 to TRBJ1-2; tentative D call: TRBD1 (5 bases). This CDR3 is 13 amino acids long. Per germline, CDR1 LNHDA and CDR2 SQIVND (reference sequence). With 3 bases removed from V and 7 bases from J, the gap between germline ends came to 12 bases. CDR3 sequence reads: CASSMGREGGYTF. In nucleotides, the CDR3 is TGTGCCAGTAGTATGGGCAGGGAAGGTGGCTACACCTTC.

The chain recombines TRBV7-3 with TRBJ2-5, with D possibly matching TRBD1 (6 bases). Germline CDR1 is SGHTA and CDR2 is FQGTGA. The CDR3 runs 17 residues. Trimming removed 0 bases at V and 0 bases at J, with 14 bases between. CDR3 in amino acids: CASSLTESTGNQETQYF. DNA for the CDR3: TGTGCCAGCAGCTTAACGGAGTCGACAGGTAACCAAGAGACCCAGTACTTC.

The rearrangement links TRBV4-1 to TRBJ1-3; D is ambiguous. Trimming pared 1 base from V and 4 bases from J, leaving 11 bases between. The CDR3 covers 15 residues. Germline CDR1 and CDR2: MGHRA and YSYEKL. The CDR3 coding sequence is TGCGCCAGCAGCCAAGCGAGGGCCAGAGGAAACACCATATATTTT. Encoded protein: CASSQARARGNTIYF.

The chain has TRBV5-8 and TRBJ1-6, with a weak D call TRBD1 (5 bases). The CDR3 consists of 15 residues. CDR1 is SGHTS, CDR2 YDEGEE, per germline. Trimming took off 0 bases at V and 4 bases at J, with 8 bases between the two ends. DNA for the CDR3: TGTGCCAGCAGCTTGGTGGAGGGGTATAATTCACCCCTCCACTTT. This gives the protein CASSLVEGYNSPLHF.

The chain recombines TRBV10-3 with TRBJ1-2, with D possibly being TRBD1 (6 bases). Deletions cut 4 bases from V and 5 bases from J, with 20 bases between. The CDR3 consists of 16 residues. In germline, CDR1 is ENHRY, CDR2 SYGVKD. CDR3 bases: TGTGCCATCAGTGGGGGCCCGGGACAACCCTCTTATGGCTACACCTTC. This gives the protein CAISGGPGQPSYGYTF.

This clone was seen a few times. The rearrangement uses TRBV3-1 (or the pseudogene TRBV3-2) and TRBJ1-1; maybe TRBD1 (5 bases). This CDR3 is 15 amino acids long. Trimming pared 3 bases from V and 3 bases from J, leaving 14 bases between. Germline V gene lookup returns CDR1 LGHDT and CDR2 YNNKEL (reference sequence). This CDR3 reads CASSQGMGRDTEAFF. In DNA, the CDR3 is TGTGCCAGCAGCCAGGGAATGGGCAGGGACACTGAAGCTTTCTTT.

V is TRBV2 and J is TRBJ1-1, with TRBD1 as a possible D gene (5 bases). The CDR3 has 15 residues. Per the germline V gene, CDR1 is SNHLY and CDR2 is FYNNEI. The V end was cut by 6 bases, the J end by 1 base, with 15 bases between. The DNA of the CDR3 is TGTGCCAGCAGGGGGGGGGAAAATACGAACACTGAAGCTTTCTTT. It yields the protein CASRGGENTNTEAFF.

The genes are TRBV3-1 (or the pseudogene TRBV3-2) and TRBJ1-4; D is ambiguous. The CDR3 totals 13 residues. Between the trimmed V and J ends, which lost 2 bases and 5 bases, there was a span of 6 bases. Germline CDR1 reads LGHDT; CDR2 reads YNNKEL (reference sequence). CDR3 DNA sequence: TGTGCCAGCAGCCAAATTCCAAATGAAAAACTGTTTTTT. It specifies CASSQIPNEKLFF.